What follows are 3 T cell receptor beta chains derived from one specimen sequenced in a study of shared clonotypes between healthy human individuals. Libraries were prepared by immunoSEQ multiplex PCR; TCRdb keeps only in-frame clonotypes and omits some of them. The repertoire consists of 550,000 to 700,000 clones, with about three quarters occurring once and the leading ten covering around 1.8%. Material for sequencing was memory CD4+ T cells sorted from blood. Subset: CD45RA-negative fraction. These receptors all come from a woman aged 25 to 39 in good health.

The rearrangement links TRBV18 to TRBJ1-2; D might be TRBD1 (5 bases). This CDR3 contains 14 residues. The V and J ends lost 4 bases and 2 bases respectively, with 11 bases between them. Germline V gene data show CDR1 as KGHSH and CDR2 as LQKENI. As DNA, the CDR3 is TGTGCCAGCTCACTCGCAGGGTACAACTATGGCTACACCTTC. This sequence encodes CASSLAGYNYGYTF.

This clone came up many times. The chain links TRBV25-1 to TRBJ2-2; 9 bases agree with TRBD1. V lost 8 bases to trimming and J lost 6 bases; unmatched junction nucleotides: 7. Germline values: CDR1 MGHDK, CDR2 SYGVNS. This CDR3 region has 14 residues. CDR3 bases: TGTGCCAGCTCGGACAGGGGAGTTCCCGGGGAGCTGTTTTTT. Protein sequence: CASSDRGVPGELFF.

The V gene is TRBV6-5, the J gene TRBJ1-4; TRBD1 matches at 7 bases. The CDR3 spans 14 residues. Germline loops: CDR1 MNHEY, CDR2 SVGAGI. V was pared by 2 bases and J by 7 bases, with 4 bases of the junction left unmatched. CDR3 DNA sequence: TGTGCCAGCAGTTACGAGGGACAGTTTGAAAAACTGTTTTTT. This gives the protein CASSYEGQFEKLFF.